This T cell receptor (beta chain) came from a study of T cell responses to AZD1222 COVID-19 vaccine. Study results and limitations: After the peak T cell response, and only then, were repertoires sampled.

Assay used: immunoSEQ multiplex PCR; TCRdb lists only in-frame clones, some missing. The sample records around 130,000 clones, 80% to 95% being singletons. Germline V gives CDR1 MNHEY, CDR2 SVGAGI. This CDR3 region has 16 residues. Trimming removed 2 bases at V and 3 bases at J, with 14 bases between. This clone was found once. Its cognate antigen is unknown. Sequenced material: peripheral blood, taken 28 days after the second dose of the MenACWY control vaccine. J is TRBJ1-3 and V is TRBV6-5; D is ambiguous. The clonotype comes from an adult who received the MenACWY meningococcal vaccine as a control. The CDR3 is CASSYGLGSGGNTIYF. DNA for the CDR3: TGTGCCAGCAGTTACGGTCTGGGTTCGGGTGGAAACACCATATATTTT.